Listed here are 30 T cell receptor beta chains from one sample, sequenced in a study of OX40 agonist ivuxolimab in advanced cancers. Libraries were prepared by immunoSEQ multiplex PCR; TCRdb keeps only in-frame clonotypes and omits some of them. The sample records over 40,000 clones, 85% to 90% being singletons. Sequenced here: CD4+ or CD8+ T cells sorted from blood, sampled in a trial of the OX40 agonist ivuxolimab. The receptors were sampled from an adult with an advanced solid tumor such as melanoma, head and neck, liver or kidney cancer.

This clone is judged medium-sized. The chain employs TRBV11-2 and TRBJ1-6, with D hard to call. The CDR3 is 14 residues long. Trimming took 3 bases from V and 3 from J, leaving 6 bases between them. Germline-derived CDR1 and CDR2 are SGHAT and FQNNGV. The CDR3 nucleotides read TGTGCCAGCAGCTTCGGTCTCTATAATTCACCCCTCCACTTT. Its translation: CASSFGLYNSPLHF.

The chain joins TRBV10-1 to TRBJ2-6; no firm D call. The germline V gene encodes CDR1 WNHNN and CDR2 SYGVQD (reference sequence). The CDR3 spans 13 residues. The V end was cut by 8 bases, the J end by 2 bases, with 7 bases between. The DNA for the CDR3 is TGCGCCAGCGCCTCAGCTGGGGCCAACGTCCTGACTTTC. As protein: CASASAGANVLTF.

The J gene is TRBJ1-5, the V gene TRBV6-1; TRBD1 agrees at 7 bases. Germline trimming cut 6 bases from V and 9 bases from J; bases unmatched to any gene: 14. CDR3 length: 15 amino acids. The germline gives CDR1 MNHNS, CDR2 SASEGT. DNA of the CDR3: TGTGCCAGCAGGGGGACAGAGACCCCTCAAGGGCCCCAGCATTTT. Its translation: CASRGTETPQGPQHF.

This chain joins TRBV14 and TRBJ2-7; 7 bases match TRBD2. The germline V gene encodes CDR1 SGHDN and CDR2 FVKESK. The ends lost 0 bases at V and 2 bases at J; junction bases unmatched: 4. The CDR3 has 15 residues. CDR3 sequence (DNA): TGTGCCAGCAGCCAAGATCTAGGACTAGCCTACGAGCAGTACTTC. Translating gives CASSQDLGLAYEQYF. The whole variable domain, remainder taken from reference TRBV14 and TRBJ2-7, is EAGVTQFPSHSVIEKGQTVTLRCDPISGHDNLYWYRRVMGKEIKFLLHFVKESKQDESGMPNNRFLAERTGGTYSTLKVQPAELEDSGVYFCASSQDLGLAYEQYFGPGTRLTVT.

In DNA form, the CDR3 reads TGTGCCAGCTCACCACCGATGGGACCAGGGACCTACGAGCAGTACTTC. It yields the protein CASSPPMGPGTYEQYF. V usage is TRBV18 and J usage is TRBJ2-7, with D perhaps matching TRBD1 or TRBD2 (5 bases each). Between the trimmed V and J ends, which lost 0 bases and 2 bases, there was a span of 14 bases. CDR3 length: 16 residues. CDR1 and CDR2 from the germline V gene are KGHSH and LQKENI. Full variable domain (outside the CDR3, taken from reference TRBV18 and TRBJ2-7): NAGVMQNPRHLVRRRGQEARLRCSPMKGHSHVYWYRQLPEEGLKFMVYLQKENIIDESGMPKERFSAEFPKEGPSILRIQQVVRGDSAAYFCASSPPMGPGTYEQYFGPGTRLTVT.

The gene calls are TRBV5-4 and TRBJ2-5; 9 bases match TRBD1. The J call may be faulty, since TRBJ2-7 better matches the DNA end. This CDR3 comprises 15 residues. Germline CDR1 SGHNT, CDR2 YYREEE (reference sequence). In DNA, the CDR3 is TGTGCCAGCAGCTCCTCGACAGGGGGTATCTACGAGCAGTACTTC. This gives the protein CASSSSTGGIYEQYF.

In its sample, this clone was seen a few times. The chain is built from TRBV10-3 and TRBJ1-5, with D unclear. This CDR3 has 14 amino acids. Trimming removed 7 bases at V and 0 bases at J, with 10 bases between. Germline loops: CDR1 ENHRY, CDR2 SYGVKD. CDR3 in amino acids: CAITENYSNQPQHF. DNA for the CDR3: TGTGCCATCACGGAGAACTATAGCAATCAGCCCCAGCATTTT.

V usage is TRBV7-8 and J usage is TRBJ2-2; D gene ambiguous. CDR1 SGHVS and CDR2 FQNEAQ come from the germline V gene. CDR3 length: 13 amino acids. Trimming took off 2 bases at V and 4 bases at J, with 5 bases between the two ends. The CDR3 DNA is TGTGCCAGCAGCTTACGGAGCACCGGGGAGCTGTTTTTT. It specifies CASSLRSTGELFF.

The J gene is TRBJ1-4, the V gene TRBV7-9; 10 bases fit TRBD1. Germline V gene lookup returns CDR1 SEHNR and CDR2 FQNEAQ (reference sequence). V was clipped by 5 bases and J by 5 bases; unmatched bases: 5. The CDR3 is 15 amino acids. CDR3 in amino acids: CASSNGTGVNEKLFF. In DNA, the CDR3 is TGTGCCAGCAGCAACGGGACAGGGGTAAATGAAAAACTGTTTTTT.

A single count supports this clone. This rearrangement joins TRBV5-8 to TRBJ2-3; TRBD2 agrees at 7 bases. The CDR3 covers 15 residues. Germline trimming cut 1 base from V and 4 bases from J; bases unmatched to any gene: 6. CDR1 and CDR2 from the germline V gene are SGHTS and YDEGEE. CDR3 DNA sequence: TGTGCCAGCAGCTTGTTCGGCGGGAGCGCAGATACGCAGTATTTT. Its translation: CASSLFGGSADTQYF.

This chain uses TRBV5-4 with TRBJ1-1; D gene unclear. Germline CDR1 and CDR2: SGHNT and YYREEE (reference sequence). This CDR3 contains 14 residues. Trimming took off 4 bases at V and 3 bases at J, with 13 bases between the two ends. The CDR3 protein is CASSTTFGDTEAFF. As DNA, the CDR3 is TGTGCCAGCAGCACAACTTTCGGGGACACTGAAGCTTTCTTT.

The gene calls are TRBV5-6 and TRBJ2-6; D is possibly TRBD1 (6 bases). The V end was cut by 1 base, the J end by 4 bases, with 9 bases between. The CDR3 totals 15 residues. In germline, CDR1 is SGHDT, CDR2 YYEEEE. In DNA form, the CDR3 reads TGTGCCAGCAGCTTGAGGGGGACCGGGGCCAACGTCCTGACTTTC. It encodes CASSLRGTGANVLTF.

J is TRBJ1-2 and V is TRBV6-5, with unresolved D. The length of the CDR3 is 16 residues. Germline CDR1 is MNHEY and CDR2 is SVGAGI. With 0 bases removed from V and 4 bases from J, the gap between germline ends came to 15 bases. The CDR3 nucleotides are TGTGCCAGCAGTTACTCGGGCACCAGTGTTGGCTATGGCTACACCTTC. Encoded protein: CASSYSGTSVGYGYTF.

The chain joins TRBV5-1 to TRBJ2-5; D may be TRBD2 (6 bases). Trimming pared 1 base from V and 3 bases from J, leaving 7 bases between. The CDR3 has 13 residues. Germline CDR1 SGHRS, CDR2 YFSETQ. CDR3 DNA sequence: TGCGCCAGCAGCTTGTTAGCGGAAGAGACCCAGTACTTC. Translated: CASSLLAEETQYF.

This clone was found a few times. The V gene is TRBV6-1, the J gene TRBJ1-5; 9 nucleotides match TRBD1. Germline lookup yields CDR1 MNHNS and CDR2 SASEGT. The CDR3 consists of 17 residues. V gave up 3 bases and J gave up 6 bases; unmatched junction bases: 12. The DNA of the CDR3 is TGTGCCAGCAGTGATACAGGGGGCAAAAAGGGTAGTCAGCCCCAGCATTTT. Translating it yields CASSDTGGKKGSQPQHF.

This clone appeared a few times. The chain couples TRBV6-1 to TRBJ1-1; D uncertain. Trimming took 4 bases from V and 0 from J, leaving 6 bases between them. The germline V gene has CDR1 MNHNS and CDR2 SASEGT. This CDR3 has 13 amino acids. Here the CDR3 reads CASSVTVNTEAFF. The CDR3 DNA is TGTGCCAGCAGTGTAACCGTGAACACTGAAGCTTTCTTT.

CDR3 amino acids: CASRSTGVGAEAFF. Written as DNA, the CDR3 is TGTGCCAGCAGATCGACAGGGGTGGGAGCCGAAGCTTTCTTT. This chain connects TRBV5-6 to TRBJ1-1; 8 nucleotides agree with TRBD1. After removal of 5 bases from V and 8 bases from J, the junction contained 11 bases not matched to a gene. CDR1 and CDR2 from the germline V gene are SGHDT and YYEEEE. The CDR3 is 14 residues long.

This CDR3 reads CASSPPGTGELFF. The CDR3 DNA follows: TGTGCCAGCTCACCACCAGGGACCGGGGAGCTGTTTTTT. The chain couples TRBV18 to TRBJ2-2; D is undetermined. The germline V and J ends were trimmed by 0 bases and 5 bases, with 4 bases remaining between them. CDR3 length: 13 amino acids. The V gene's germline CDR1 is KGHSH and CDR2 LQKENI.

V gene TRBV4-2 combines with J gene TRBJ2-7, with D possibly TRBD2 on 5 matching bases. V lost 0 bases to trimming and J lost 1 base, with 13 bases between them. Per germline, CDR1 LGHNA and CDR2 YNFKEQ. The CDR3 has 16 amino acids. The CDR3 loop is CASSQDQPTGSYEQYF. For the CDR3, the DNA is TGTGCCAGCAGCCAAGATCAACCCACGGGATCCTACGAGCAGTACTTC.

The V call is TRBV28, the J call TRBJ1-2; no definite D call. Germline-derived CDR1 and CDR2 are MDHEN and SYDVKM. This CDR3 has 13 residues. V was cut by 5 bases and J by 0 bases, with 7 bases left in between. CDR3 nucleotide sequence: TGTGCCAGCAGTCTGGAGGCTAACTATGGCTACACCTTC. Protein: CASSLEANYGYTF.

The gene calls are TRBV5-4 and TRBJ2-1; 9 bases are a match to TRBD2. CDR3 size: 14 residues. Germline-derived CDR1 and CDR2 are SGHNT and YYREEE (reference sequence). V dropped 6 bases and J dropped 9; count of bases not matched to a gene: 10. The CDR3 sequence is CASTSVAGVSEQFF. CDR3 bases: TGTGCCAGCACCTCGGTAGCGGGGGTTAGTGAGCAGTTCTTC.

This sequence joins TRBV27 and TRBJ2-7, with a weak D call TRBD1 (5 bases). V lost 2 bases, J lost 4 bases, and 15 bases lay in between. This CDR3 spans 15 amino acids. CDR1 and CDR2 from the germline V gene are MNHEY and SMNVEV (reference sequence). In nucleotides, the CDR3 is TGTGCCAGCAGTTTAAGGGGCAATTCGGGTTACGAGCAGTACTTC. This codes for CASSLRGNSGYEQYF.

The V call is TRBV6-4, the J call TRBJ2-1, with D possibly TRBD1 on 6 matching bases. In germline, CDR1 is MRHNA, CDR2 SNTAGT. This CDR3 contains 16 residues. The ends were cut back, 5 bases at V and 5 bases at J, with 19 bases in the middle. CDR3 bases: TGTGCCAGCAGTATACGGCAGGGGTTGGGGGACAATGAGCAGTTCTTC. Translation: CASSIRQGLGDNEQFF.

The chain uses TRBV10-3 and TRBJ2-3, with TRBD2 identical over 8 bases. The CDR3 is 13 residues long. With 10 bases clipped from V and 1 base from J, the junction kept 4 bases outside the gene matches. The germline V gene has CDR1 ENHRY and CDR2 SYGVKD. CDR3 sequence reads: CANAGLGTDTQYF. CDR3 in DNA: TGTGCCAACGCGGGACTAGGCACAGATACGCAGTATTTT.

This CDR3 reads CAWSPTKFNQPQHF. CDR3 DNA sequence: TGTGCCTGGAGTCCAACTAAATTCAATCAGCCCCAGCATTTT. The V and J genes are TRBV30 and TRBJ1-5; D not resolved. V lost 2 bases and J lost 3, with 11 bases in between. The CDR3 spans 14 residues. In germline, CDR1 is GTSNPN, CDR2 SVGIG (reference sequence).

CDR3 in amino acids: CASSDIPQGRGQPQHF. The CDR3 coding sequence is TGTGCCAGCAGTGATATCCCCCAGGGGAGGGGTCAGCCCCAGCATTTT. The genes are TRBV2 and TRBJ1-5; possible D gene TRBD1, 6 bases. Trimming cost V 3 bases and J 6 bases, with 18 bases left between them. CDR3 length equals 16 residues. Germline assignment: CDR1 SNHLY and CDR2 FYNNEI.

The rearrangement links TRBV6-4 to TRBJ2-1; a weak D match, TRBD2 (5 bases). Germline V gene sequence: CDR1 MRHNA, CDR2 SNTAGT. Trimming cost V 6 bases and J 0 bases, with 12 bases left between them. This CDR3 is 15 amino acids long. CDR3 in amino acids: CASSSTGSSYNEQFF. CDR3 in DNA: TGTGCCAGCAGCTCGACGGGAAGCTCCTACAATGAGCAGTTCTTC.

This chain joins TRBV7-9 and TRBJ1-1; no reliable D call. With 0 bases removed from V and 5 bases from J, the gap between germline ends came to 10 bases. CDR3 length: 14 amino acids. The germline gives CDR1 SEHNR, CDR2 FQNEAQ (reference sequence). CDR3 in DNA: TGTGCCAGCAGCTTAGCAGGACCGGCGACTGAAGCTTTCTTT. As protein: CASSLAGPATEAFF.

This clone appeared a few times. This chain joins TRBV2 and TRBJ1-6; unclear D gene. The V end lost 11 bases, the J end lost 9 bases, and 20 bases lay between the germline ends. The germline V gene encodes CDR1 SNHLY and CDR2 FYNNEI. This CDR3 has 14 amino acids. In DNA form, the CDR3 reads TGTGCCGGTTTGGCCAGGCGAGGAGTTTCACCCCTCCACTTT. Translated, it gives CAGLARRGVSPLHF. Looking up the rest from reference TRBV2 and TRBJ1-6 gives the full variable domain: EPEVTQTPSHQVTQMGQEVILRCVPISNHLYFYWYRQILGQKVEFLVSFYNNEISEKSEIFDDQFSVERPDGSNFTLKIRSTKLEDSAMYFCAGLARRGVSPLHFGNGTRLTVT.

This sequence joins TRBV28 and TRBJ1-5; D remains unclear. Germline V gives CDR1 MDHEN, CDR2 SYDVKM. The CDR3 has 16 residues. The V and J ends lost 4 bases and 4 bases respectively, with 17 bases between them. CDR3 loop: CASSSAGSLANQPQHF. The CDR3 coding sequence is TGTGCCAGCAGTTCTGCCGGGAGCTTAGCTAATCAGCCCCAGCATTTT.